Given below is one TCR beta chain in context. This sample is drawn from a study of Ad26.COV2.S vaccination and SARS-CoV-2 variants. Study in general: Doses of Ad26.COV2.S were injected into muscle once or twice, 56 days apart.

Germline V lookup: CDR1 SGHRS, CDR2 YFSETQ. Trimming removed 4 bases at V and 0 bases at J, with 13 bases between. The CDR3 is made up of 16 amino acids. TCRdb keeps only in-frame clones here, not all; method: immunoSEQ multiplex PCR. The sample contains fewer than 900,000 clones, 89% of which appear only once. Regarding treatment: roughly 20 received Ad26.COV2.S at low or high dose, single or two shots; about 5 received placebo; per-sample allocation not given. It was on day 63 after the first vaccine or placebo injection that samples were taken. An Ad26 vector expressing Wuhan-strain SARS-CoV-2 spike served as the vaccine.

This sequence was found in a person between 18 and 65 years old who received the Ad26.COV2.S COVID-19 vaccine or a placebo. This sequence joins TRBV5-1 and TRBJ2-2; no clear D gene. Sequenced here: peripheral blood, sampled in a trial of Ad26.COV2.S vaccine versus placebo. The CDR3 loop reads CASSIFSVTNTGELFF. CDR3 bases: TGCGCCAGCAGCATTTTCTCCGTTACGAACACCGGGGAGCTGTTTTTT.